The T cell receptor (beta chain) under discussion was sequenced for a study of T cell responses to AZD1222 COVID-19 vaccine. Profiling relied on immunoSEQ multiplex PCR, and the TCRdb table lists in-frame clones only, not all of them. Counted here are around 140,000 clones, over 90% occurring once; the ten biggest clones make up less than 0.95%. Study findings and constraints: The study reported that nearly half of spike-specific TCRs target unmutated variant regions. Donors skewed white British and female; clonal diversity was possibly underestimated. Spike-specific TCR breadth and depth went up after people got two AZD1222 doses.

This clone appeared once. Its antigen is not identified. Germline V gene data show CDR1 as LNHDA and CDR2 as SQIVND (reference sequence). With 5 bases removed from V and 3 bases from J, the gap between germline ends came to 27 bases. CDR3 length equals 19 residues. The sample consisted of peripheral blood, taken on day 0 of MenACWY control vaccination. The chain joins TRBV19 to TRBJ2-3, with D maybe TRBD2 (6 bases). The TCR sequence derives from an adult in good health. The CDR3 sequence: CASSPPGEASAGSTDTQYF. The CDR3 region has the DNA TGTGCCAGTAGTCCCCCCGGGGAGGCTAGCGCGGGGAGTACAGATACGCAGTATTTT.